This T cell receptor (beta chain) was identified during a study of blood T cell repertoires in COVID-19. About the research overall: Acute and convalescent COVID-19 samples came from the United States, Italy and Spain.

As processed by the authors: The assay estimated nucleated cells by amplifying reference gene primers. TCRdb's copy holds only in-frame clones and misses some; the assay was immunoSEQ multiplex PCR. V, J and clone size reflect that table, while D and trimming were determined from the DNA. The table lists fewer than 100,000 clones, 80% to 90% of them singletons. Trimming took 8 bases from V and 6 from J; bases not matched to a gene: 14. The CDR3 spans 15 residues. The germline CDR1 and CDR2 sequences are ENHRY and SYGVKD. The sample was peripheral blood. J is TRBJ2-3 and V is TRBV10-3; 7 nucleotides line up with TRBD2. This receptor was obtained from a human donor in a cohort sampled during active COVID-19. DNA for the CDR3: TGTGCCATCTTCCCTGAGTGCGGGAGCAGGGATACGCAGTATTTT. It codes for CAIFPECGSRDTQYF.